A single sample gave rise to the 3 T cell receptor beta chains below, sequenced in a study of identical twins. Each CDR3 protein is one row after TCRdb ran MiXCR on the 5' RACE reads. The sample holds some 760,000 distinct CDR3 sequences; around a sixth are singletons and the top ten take roughly 13%. The sample also formed part of further work on T cells expressing NK-cell markers.

Sequencing was carried out using PBMCs. The receptors originated from a woman aged 18-29 years in good health.

This clonotype turned up a few times. V gene TRBV12-3 or TRBV12-4 combines with J gene TRBJ2-7; 8 nucleotides agree with TRBD1. The CDR3 totals 12 residues. V shed 8 bases and J 7 bases; nucleotides not matched to a gene: 7. The CDR3 protein is CASGPGGWEQYF. CDR3 DNA sequence: TGTGCCAGCGGACCAGGGGGCTGGGAGCAGTACTTC.

V gene TRBV3-1 combines with J gene TRBJ2-7; 10 bases match TRBD1. CDR1 and CDR2 (germline): LGHDT, YNNKEL (reference sequence). V was pared by 3 bases and J by 6 bases, with 5 bases of the junction left unmatched. The CDR3 covers 14 residues. The CDR3 bases are TGTGCCAGCAGCCACAGACAGGGGGCGACCGAGCAGTACTTC. The encoded protein is CASSHRQGATEQYF.

The rearrangement links TRBV7-9 to TRBJ2-3; D call uncertain. V lost 7 bases and J 1 base, leaving 9 bases between the germline ends. This CDR3 is built from 13 residues. From germline, CDR1 is SEHNR and CDR2 FQNEAQ (reference sequence). CDR3 sequence: CASIRTRTDTQYF. The CDR3 bases are TGTGCCAGCATTCGAACACGCACAGATACGCAGTATTTT.